This TCR beta chain was recovered during a study of blood T cell repertoires in COVID-19. The V and J ends lost 4 bases and 5 bases, in that order; junction bases with no gene match: 7. The CDR3 totals 14 residues. Germline-derived CDR1 and CDR2 are SGHVS and FQNEAQ. How the authors handled the data: How many nucleated cells were present was estimated from reference gene primer amplification. Repertoires were generated with immunoSEQ multiplex PCR, while TCRdb's copy carries only in-frame clones and drops some. V, J and clone size are those of that table, while D and trimming were read from the DNA. The data contain hundreds of thousands of clones, 87% of them singletons. Living in roughly 25 US areas, the participants were between roughly 18 and 90 years of age.

The sequencing input was PBMCs or T cells enriched from blood (not recorded which). The rearrangement joins TRBV7-8 to TRBJ2-5; 7 bases match TRBD1. This receptor was taken from a young woman with acute COVID-19. This CDR3 is CASSYQGVSETQYF. The CDR3 bases are TGTGCCAGCAGCTATCAGGGGGTTAGTGAGACCCAGTACTTC.